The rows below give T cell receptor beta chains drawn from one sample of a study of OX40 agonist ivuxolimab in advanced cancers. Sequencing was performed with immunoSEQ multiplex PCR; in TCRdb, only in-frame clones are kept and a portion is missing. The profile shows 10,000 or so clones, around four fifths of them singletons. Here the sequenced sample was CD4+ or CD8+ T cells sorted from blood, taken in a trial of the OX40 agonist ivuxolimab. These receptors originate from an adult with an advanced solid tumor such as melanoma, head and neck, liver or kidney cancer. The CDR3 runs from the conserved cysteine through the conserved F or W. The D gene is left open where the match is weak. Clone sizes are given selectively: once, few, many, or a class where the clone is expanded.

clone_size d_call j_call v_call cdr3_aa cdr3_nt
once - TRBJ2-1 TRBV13 CASSLVVGGNEQFF TGTGCCAGCAGCTTAGTCGTTGGCGGGAATGAGCAGTTCTTC
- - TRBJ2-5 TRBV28 CASTFNGIRGQETQYF TGTGCCAGCACCTTTAACGGGATTCGAGGCCAAGAGACCCAGTACTTC
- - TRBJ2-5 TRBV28 CASSPDLYQETQYF TGTGCCAGCAGCCCCGATTTGTACCAAGAGACCCAGTACTTC
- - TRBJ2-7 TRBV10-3 CAIKGRTTYEQYF TGTGCCATCAAGGGGCGGACCACCTACGAGCAGTACTTC
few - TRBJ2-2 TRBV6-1 CASSEADTGELFF TGTGCCAGCAGTGAAGCCGACACCGGGGAGCTGTTTTTT
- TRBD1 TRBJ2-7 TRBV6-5 CASSTGGSYEQYF TGTGCCAGCAGTACAGGGGGGTCCTACGAGCAGTACTTC
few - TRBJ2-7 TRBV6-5 CASQPNYEQYF TGTGCCAGCCAACCAAACTACGAGCAGTACTTC
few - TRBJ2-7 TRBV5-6 CASSLWQGAYEQYF TGTGCCAGCAGCTTGTGGCAGGGCGCCTACGAGCAGTACTTC
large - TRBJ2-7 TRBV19 CASSIEQYF TGTGCCAGTAGTATAGAGCAGTACTTC
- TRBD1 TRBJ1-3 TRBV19 CASSMGQAYSGNTIYF TGTGCCAGTAGTATGGGACAGGCCTACTCTGGAAACACCATATATTTT